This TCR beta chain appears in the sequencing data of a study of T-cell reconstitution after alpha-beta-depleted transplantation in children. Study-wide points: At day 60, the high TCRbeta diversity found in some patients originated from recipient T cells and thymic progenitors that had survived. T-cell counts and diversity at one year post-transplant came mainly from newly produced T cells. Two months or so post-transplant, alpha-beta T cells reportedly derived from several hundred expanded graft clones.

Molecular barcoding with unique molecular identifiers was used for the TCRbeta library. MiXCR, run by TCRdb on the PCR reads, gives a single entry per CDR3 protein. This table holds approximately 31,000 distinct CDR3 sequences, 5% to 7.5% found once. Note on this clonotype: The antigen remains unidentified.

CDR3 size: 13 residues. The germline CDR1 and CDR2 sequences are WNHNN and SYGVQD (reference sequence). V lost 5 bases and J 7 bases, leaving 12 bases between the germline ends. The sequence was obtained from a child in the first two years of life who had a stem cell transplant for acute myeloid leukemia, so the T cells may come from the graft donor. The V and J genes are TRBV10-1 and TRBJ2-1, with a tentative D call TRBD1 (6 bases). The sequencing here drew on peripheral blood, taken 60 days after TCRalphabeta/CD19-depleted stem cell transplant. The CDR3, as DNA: TGCGCCAGCAGTCACATCCAGGGGAATGAGCAGTTCTTC. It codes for CASSHIQGNEQFF.